This TCR beta chain was obtained from a study of shared clonotypes between healthy human individuals. Findings of the study overall: Rarefaction showed sorted-subset sequencing was incomplete despite large depth.

Assay: immunoSEQ multiplex PCR; the TCRdb copy retains only in-frame clones and omits some. The table has 2 million to 3 million clones, 93% seen once; the top ten hold 0.35% to 0.45%. Concerning this clone: Its specificity is not known.

The CDR3 is 13 amino acids. V lost 2 bases, J lost 5 bases, and 9 bases lay in between. Germline CDR1 SEHNR, CDR2 FQNEAQ (reference sequence). Recent vaccinations or acute infections were absent in the healthy HIV-negative adult donors. The chain couples TRBV7-9 to TRBJ2-5; D perhaps matches TRBD2 (5 bases). This clonotype originated in a man aged 18 to 29 in good health. Some clones in this sample may be carry-over from other donors' samples. Sequenced: naive CD4+ T cells from PBMCs. Subset specified: CD45RA+ positively selected. Here the CDR3 DNA reads TGTGCCAGCAGCTTACTAGCACGGGAGACCCAGTACTTC. The encoded protein is CASSLLARETQYF.